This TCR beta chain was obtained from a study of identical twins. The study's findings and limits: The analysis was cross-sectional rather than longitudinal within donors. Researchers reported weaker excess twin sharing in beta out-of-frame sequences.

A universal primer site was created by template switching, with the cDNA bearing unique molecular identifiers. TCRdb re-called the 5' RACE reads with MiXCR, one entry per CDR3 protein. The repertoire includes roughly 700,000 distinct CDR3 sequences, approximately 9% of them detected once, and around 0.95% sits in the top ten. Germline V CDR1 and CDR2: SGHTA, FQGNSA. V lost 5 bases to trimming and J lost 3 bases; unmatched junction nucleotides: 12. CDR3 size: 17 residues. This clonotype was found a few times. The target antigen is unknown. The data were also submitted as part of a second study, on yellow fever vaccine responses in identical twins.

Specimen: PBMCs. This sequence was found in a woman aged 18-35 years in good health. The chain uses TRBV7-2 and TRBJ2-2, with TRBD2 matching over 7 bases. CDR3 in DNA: TGTGCCAGCAGCCCGAGGGAGGGGCCAGGGCACACCGGGGAGCTGTTTTTT. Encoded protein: CASSPREGPGHTGELFF.